The clone carrying this T cell receptor beta chain was seen more than once but under ten times. Antigen: not known. This sample was taken from a study of cytomegalovirus exposure and HLA in healthy donors. Broader study findings: Over 15,000 TCR beta sequences were associated with HLA alleles at 0.05 false discovery rate in a later analysis.

With 60 Vbeta and 13 Jbeta primers, the PCR was carried out. Measured with immunoSEQ multiplex PCR; TCRdb has only the in-frame clones, and not every one. In the table there are roughly 200,000 clones, 65% to 80% of which are singletons. Germline V gives CDR1 MGHRA, CDR2 YSYEKL. This CDR3 is built from 15 residues. Trimming removed 1 base from V and 7 bases from J; junction bases left unmatched: 7. Sequences were obtained from PBMCs. The chain has TRBV4-1 and TRBJ1-5, with TRBD1 matching over 7 bases. This TCR was recovered from a woman aged 25-40 years in good health and CMV-seropositive. CDR3 sequence (DNA): TGCGCCAGCAGCCAAGCAGGGCAGGGGGTGCAGCCCCAGCATTTT. It is translated as CASSQAGQGVQPQHF.